A selection of T cell receptor beta chains follows, all from one sample in a study of cytomegalovirus exposure and HLA in healthy donors. The assay was immunoSEQ multiplex PCR, and TCRdb's table has in-frame clones only and misses some. The sample shows roughly 180,000 clones, around 84% of them seen only once. The sequenced sample was PBMCs. These receptors came from a girl aged 2 to 10 in good health and CMV-seropositive. Both conserved end residues are part of each CDR3. The D gene is left open where the match is weak. Size tells how often a clone was seen (once, few, many) or the class of an expanded clone, and some rows leave it out.

V gene	D gene	J gene	clone size	CDR3 protein	CDR3 DNA
TRBV2	TRBD1	TRBJ2-2	NA	CASRDRVDTGELFF	TGTGCCAGCAGAGACAGGGTCGACACCGGGGAGCTGTTTTTT
TRBV25-1	NA	TRBJ1-4	NA	CASSAAYINEKLFF	TGTGCCAGCAGTGCCGCCTATATTAATGAAAAACTGTTTTTT
TRBV30	TRBD1	TRBJ2-7	NA	CAWRLGDRGGEQYF	TGTGCCTGGAGATTGGGGGACAGGGGGGGCGAGCAGTACTTC
TRBV18	NA	TRBJ2-1	few	CASSPGDNNNEQFF	TGTGCCAGCTCACCCGGGGACAACAACAATGAGCAGTTCTTC
TRBV28	TRBD2	TRBJ2-1	NA	CASTRTSARDEQFF	TGTGCCAGCACCAGGACTAGCGCGCGCGATGAGCAGTTCTTC
TRBV6-5	NA	TRBJ1-1	once	CASRDGGAVRAFF	TGTGCCAGCAGAGATGGGGGCGCGGTGAGAGCTTTCTTT
TRBV2	NA	TRBJ2-7	once	CASSEKGPTYEQYF	TGTGCCAGCAGTGAAAAGGGGCCAACCTACGAGCAGTACTTC
TRBV15	TRBD1	TRBJ1-2	NA	CATSRSRQGSGGYTF	TGTGCCACCAGCAGATCGAGACAGGGGTCAGGAGGCTACACCTTC
TRBV7-8	NA	TRBJ1-3	NA	CASSLVGGNTIYF	TGTGCCAGCAGCTTAGTCGGTGGAAACACCATATATTTT
TRBV6-5	TRBD1	TRBJ1-1	NA	CASIDRVGTEAFF	TGTGCCAGTATTGACAGGGTGGGGACTGAAGCTTTCTTT
TRBV25-1	TRBD1	TRBJ2-5	NA	CASSEYRGLTENQETQYF	TGTGCCAGCAGTGAATACAGGGGGCTTACGGAGAACCAAGAGACCCAGTACTTC
TRBV9	NA	TRBJ1-2	NA	CASSVEARPPRYGYTF	TGTGCCAGCAGCGTAGAGGCCAGGCCCCCCAGGTATGGCTACACCTTC
TRBV4-2	TRBD2	TRBJ2-1	NA	CASSQVSGGASYNEQFF	TGTGCCAGCAGCCAAGTTAGCGGGGGGGCGTCCTACAATGAGCAGTTCTTC
TRBV5-5	NA	TRBJ2-3	NA	CASISETRLTDTQYF	TGTGCCAGCATCTCCGAGACAAGATTAACAGATACGCAGTATTTT
TRBV7-2	NA	TRBJ1-2	NA	CASGARQDVYGYTF	TGTGCCAGCGGTGCGAGACAGGACGTATATGGCTACACCTTC
TRBV7-8	TRBD2	TRBJ2-5	NA	CASSLVGTSFFLETQYF	TGTGCCAGCAGCTTAGTGGGGACTAGTTTTTTTTTAGAGACCCAGTACTTC
TRBV6-1	TRBD1	TRBJ1-1	NA	CASSAMGQLNTEAFF	TGTGCCAGCAGTGCCATGGGACAGCTGAACACTGAAGCTTTCTTT
TRBV2	TRBD1	TRBJ1-5	NA	CASSGGGNQPQHF	TGTGCCAGCTCAGGGGGTGGCAATCAGCCCCAGCATTTT
TRBV25-1	TRBD1	TRBJ2-6	once	CASSGVGTGYGANVLTF	TGTGCCAGCAGTGGGGTCGGGACAGGGTACGGGGCCAACGTCCTGACTTTC
TRBV6-1	TRBD1	TRBJ1-3	NA	CASSESPGGNGNTIYF	TGTGCCAGCAGTGAAAGTCCAGGGGGCAACGGAAACACCATATATTTT
TRBV11-2	TRBD1	TRBJ1-1	NA	CASSFDRGNTEAFF	TGTGCCAGCAGCTTCGACAGGGGGAACACTGAAGCTTTCTTT
TRBV5-4	TRBD2	TRBJ2-5	NA	CASSLDGGYQETQYF	TGTGCCAGCAGCTTGGACGGGGGGTACCAAGAGACCCAGTACTTC
TRBV5-1	NA	TRBJ2-1	NA	CASSAWANEQFF	TGCGCCAGCAGCGCCTGGGCTAATGAGCAGTTCTTC
TRBV11-2	NA	TRBJ1-1	NA	CASSIRTGVNTEAFF	TGTGCCAGCAGCATCCGAACAGGAGTGAACACTGAAGCTTTCTTT
TRBV5-1	NA	TRBJ2-7	NA	CASSLVPGGYEQYF	TGCGCCAGCAGCTTGGTCCCAGGAGGCTACGAGCAGTACTTC
TRBV9	TRBD1	TRBJ2-2	NA	CASSVGAGGAGELFF	TGTGCCAGCAGCGTAGGTGCAGGGGGCGCCGGGGAGCTGTTTTTT
TRBV19	TRBD2	TRBJ2-1	NA	CATTRTSGHNEQFF	TGTGCCACGACCCGGACTAGCGGTCACAATGAGCAGTTCTTC
TRBV5-4	TRBD1	TRBJ2-7	once	CASSPGTGFYEQYF	TGTGCCAGCAGCCCCGGGACAGGTTTCTACGAGCAGTACTTC
TRBV10-3	NA	TRBJ1-6	NA	CAISEAQTASSYNSPLHF	TGTGCCATCAGTGAGGCCCAGACAGCAAGCTCCTATAATTCACCCCTCCACTTT
TRBV29-1	NA	TRBJ2-7	NA	CSVEGQGDPSYEQYF	TGCAGCGTTGAAGGCCAGGGCGACCCCTCCTACGAGCAGTACTTC
TRBV10-2	NA	TRBJ2-1	NA	CASNRLYLRKSNEQFF	TGCGCCAGCAATCGACTATACCTGAGAAAGAGCAATGAGCAGTTCTTC
TRBV5-1	TRBD1	TRBJ2-1	NA	CASSKGQDPYNEQFF	TGCGCCAGCAGCAAGGGACAGGACCCCTACAATGAGCAGTTCTTC
TRBV6-6	TRBD2	TRBJ2-3	NA	CASTPTAGVGDTQYF	TGTGCCAGCACCCCCACGGCGGGGGTTGGAGATACGCAGTATTTT
TRBV11-2	NA	TRBJ2-3	NA	CASGRGSVADTQYF	TGTGCCAGCGGGCGGGGCTCCGTGGCAGATACGCAGTATTTT
TRBV19	NA	TRBJ1-3	NA	CASSITGGNTIYF	TGTGCCAGTAGTATCACTGGTGGAAACACCATATATTTT
TRBV5-1	NA	TRBJ2-7	NA	CASSNYEQYF	TGCGCCAGCAGCAACTACGAGCAGTACTTC
TRBV7-8	TRBD2	TRBJ2-1	NA	CASSLGGGRAREQFF	TGTGCCAGCAGCTTAGGAGGCGGGAGGGCCCGTGAGCAGTTCTTC
TRBV29-1	TRBD1	TRBJ2-1	NA	CSVEDDRGTYNEQFF	TGCAGCGTGGAGGACGACAGGGGTACCTACAATGAGCAGTTCTTC
TRBV5-4	NA	TRBJ1-1	NA	CASSLWQAAGAFF	TGTGCCAGCAGCTTGTGGCAGGCCGCCGGAGCTTTCTTT
TRBV6-1	TRBD1	TRBJ1-2	NA	CASSDPGQRSPYGYTF	TGTGCCAGCAGTGACCCGGGACAGAGGTCCCCCTATGGCTACACCTTC
TRBV6-5	NA	TRBJ1-2	NA	CASTAGRYGYTF	TGTGCCAGCACGGCGGGGCGCTATGGCTACACCTTC
TRBV9	NA	TRBJ2-5	few	CASSAPVPGQHSLYQETQYF	TGTGCCAGCAGCGCGCCCGTCCCGGGACAACATTCCTTATACCAAGAGACCCAGTACTTC
TRBV12-5	NA	TRBJ2-7	NA	CASGLAQGYEQYF	TGTGCTAGTGGTTTGGCCCAGGGCTACGAGCAGTACTTC
TRBV5-1	NA	TRBJ1-1	NA	CASSLGGGRTEAFF	TGCGCCAGCAGCTTGGGCGGGGGACGCACTGAAGCTTTCTTT
TRBV28	NA	TRBJ1-4	NA	CASSAHRNLDEKLFF	TGTGCCAGCAGTGCCCACAGGAATTTAGATGAAAAACTGTTTTTT
TRBV6-5	TRBD1	TRBJ2-7	NA	CASSYFDRGSSEQYF	TGTGCCAGCAGTTACTTTGACAGGGGATCCAGCGAGCAGTACTTC